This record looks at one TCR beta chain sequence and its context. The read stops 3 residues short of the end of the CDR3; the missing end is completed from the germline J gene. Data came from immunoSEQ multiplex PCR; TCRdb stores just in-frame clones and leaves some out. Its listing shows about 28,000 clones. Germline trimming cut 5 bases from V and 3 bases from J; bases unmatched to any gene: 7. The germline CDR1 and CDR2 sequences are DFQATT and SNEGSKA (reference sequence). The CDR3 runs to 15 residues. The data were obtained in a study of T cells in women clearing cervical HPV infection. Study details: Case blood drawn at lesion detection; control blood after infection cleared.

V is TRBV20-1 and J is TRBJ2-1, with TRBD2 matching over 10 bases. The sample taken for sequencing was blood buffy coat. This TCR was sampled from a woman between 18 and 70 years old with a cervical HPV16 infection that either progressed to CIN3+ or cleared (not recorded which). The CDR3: CSAPQTSGDYNEQFF. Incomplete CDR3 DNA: TGCAGTGCTCCCCAAACTAGCGGGGACTACAATGAG.